This entry describes one TCR beta chain. The identical CDR3 is also encoded by other nucleotide sequences in the sample. The record originates from a study of blood T cell repertoires in COVID-19. Study summary: From T cells, B-cell-depleted T cells, or PBMCs came the material, which was cDNA or gDNA.

Sequenced by immunoSEQ multiplex PCR; TCRdb stores in-frame clones only, minus some. Of 200,000 to 250,000 clones listed, 82% are singletons. V was clipped by 5 bases and J by 4 bases, with 15 bases between them. Germline V gene data show CDR1 as SSHAT and CDR2 as FNYEAQ (reference sequence). This CDR3 has 15 residues. Living in under 30 US areas, the participants were between about 18 and 100 years of age. The sequenced material came from PBMCs or T cells enriched from blood (not recorded which). The clonotype originates from a woman aged 55-70 years who had recovered from COVID-19. The chain is built from TRBV7-7 and TRBJ2-1; D is possibly TRBD1 (7 bases). The CDR3 region is CASSPRQGGYNEQFF. For the CDR3, the DNA is TGTGCCAGCAGCCCTCGACAGGGAGGATACAATGAGCAGTTCTTC. The complete variable domain, with remaining parts taken from reference TRBV7-7 and TRBJ2-1, reads GAGVSQSPRYKVTKRGQDVTLRCDPISSHATLYWYQQALGQGPEFLTYFNYEAQPDKSGLPSDRFSAERPEGSISTLTIQRTEQRDSAMYRCASSPRQGGYNEQFFGPGTRLTVL.